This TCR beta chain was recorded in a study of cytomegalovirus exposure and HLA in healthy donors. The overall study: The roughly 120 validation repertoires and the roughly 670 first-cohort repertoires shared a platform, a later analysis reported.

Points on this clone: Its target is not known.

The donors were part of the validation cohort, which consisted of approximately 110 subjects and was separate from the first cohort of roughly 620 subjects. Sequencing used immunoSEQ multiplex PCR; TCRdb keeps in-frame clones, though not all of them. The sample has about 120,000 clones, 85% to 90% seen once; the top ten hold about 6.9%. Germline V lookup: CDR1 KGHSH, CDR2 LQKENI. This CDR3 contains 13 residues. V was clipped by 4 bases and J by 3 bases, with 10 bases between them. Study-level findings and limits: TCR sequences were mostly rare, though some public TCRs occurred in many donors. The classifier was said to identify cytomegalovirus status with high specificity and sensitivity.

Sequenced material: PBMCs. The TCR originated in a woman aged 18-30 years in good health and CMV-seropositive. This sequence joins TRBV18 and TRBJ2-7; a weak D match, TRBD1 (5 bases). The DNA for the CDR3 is TGTGCCAGCTCACAGGGGCGTGGCTACGAGCAGTACTTC. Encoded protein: CASSQGRGYEQYF.